What follows are 32 T cell receptor beta chains derived from one specimen sequenced in a study of response to subunit inactivated influenza vaccine. TCRdb called the RT-PCR reads again in MiXCR, with one record for every CDR3 protein. Counted here are 450,000 to 550,000 distinct CDR3 sequences, about 25% occurring once; the ten biggest clones make up 1.5% to 2%. The material sequenced was CD4+ T cells sorted from PBMCs, taken more than 4 days after vaccination. These receptors were collected from a man in his forties or fifties who received an inactivated influenza vaccine.

This chain links TRBV20-1 with TRBJ2-1; the match to TRBD2 covers 8 bases. The CDR3 totals 16 residues. The germline CDR1 and CDR2 sequences are DFQATT and SNEGSKA (reference sequence). The junction had 10 bases not matched to a gene; V was cut back by 6 bases and J by 0 bases. This chain's CDR3 is CSAVSGGPLSYNEQFF. In DNA, the CDR3 is TGCAGTGCGGTGAGCGGGGGCCCCCTCTCCTACAATGAGCAGTTCTTC.

This clonotype was seen a few times. The chain joins TRBV9 to TRBJ2-5; 8 bases agree with TRBD1. V was pared by 0 bases and J by 5 bases, with 3 bases of the junction left unmatched. CDR1 SGDLS and CDR2 YYNGEE come from the germline V gene. The CDR3 is 14 amino acids. In nucleotides, the CDR3 is TGTGCCAGCAGCGTAGCAGGGGGCGCGGAGACCCAGTACTTC. This translates into CASSVAGGAETQYF.

The chain employs TRBV6-2 or TRBV6-3 and TRBJ2-1; 11 bases align to TRBD2. The CDR3 has 14 amino acids. Germline V gene data show CDR1 as MNHEY and CDR2 as SVGEGT. Trimming cost V 6 bases and J 7 bases; bases outside gene matches: 5. CDR3 region: CASSIAGGLNEQFF. The CDR3 DNA reads as TGTGCCAGCAGCATAGCGGGGGGGTTGAATGAGCAGTTCTTC.

This chain's CDR3 is CSARDLDRDRSYNSPLHF. In DNA, the CDR3 is TGCAGTGCTAGAGACCTAGACAGGGATCGCTCCTATAATTCACCCCTCCACTTT. This chain joins TRBV20-1 and TRBJ1-6, with 7 bases matching TRBD1. Germline CDR1 reads DFQATT; CDR2 reads SNEGSKA (reference sequence). After removal of 0 bases from V and 0 bases from J, the junction contained 8 bases not matched to a gene. This CDR3 is built from 18 residues.

This clonotype turned up a few times. The rearrangement uses TRBV6-2 or TRBV6-3 and TRBJ2-2; the D is unclear. Trimming stripped 7 bases from V and 6 bases from J, with 12 bases between. The CDR3 runs to 13 residues. Germline CDR1 reads MNHEY; CDR2 reads SVGEGT. CDR3 coding DNA: TGTGCCAGCAAAGGGTCTGTACCCGGGGAGCTGTTTTTT. Translated: CASKGSVPGELFF.

The chain links TRBV6-1 to TRBJ2-7; D perhaps matches TRBD2 (6 bases). The V end lost 3 bases, the J end lost 9 bases, and 18 bases lay between the germline ends. Per germline, CDR1 MNHNS and CDR2 SASEGT. This CDR3 has 14 residues. This CDR3 is CASSDRDSGRRQYF. The CDR3 DNA sequence: TGTGCCAGCAGTGACCGGGACTCTGGAAGGAGGCAGTACTTC.

The V gene is TRBV5-6, the J gene TRBJ2-7; 12 bases line up with TRBD2. V lost 4 bases, J lost 5 bases, and 4 bases stayed unmatched. In germline, CDR1 is SGHDT, CDR2 YYEEEE. The CDR3 has 14 residues. The DNA of the CDR3 is TGTGCCAGCAGCCGACTAGCGGGAGTTCACGAGCAGTACTTC. This translates into CASSRLAGVHEQYF.

Only a few counts were recorded for this clonotype. The rearrangement uses TRBV5-4 and TRBJ1-1; D call uncertain. This CDR3 has 14 amino acids. The ends were cut back, 1 base at V and 1 base at J, with 8 bases in the middle. In germline, CDR1 is SGHNT, CDR2 YYREEE (reference sequence). CDR3 DNA sequence: TGTGCCAGCAGCTTGCAGAGGACGAACACTGAAGCTTTCTTT. Its protein product is CASSLQRTNTEAFF.

The V call is TRBV5-1, the J call TRBJ2-1; no firm D call. Trimming removed 4 bases from V and 5 bases from J, with 16 bases in between. The CDR3 consists of 15 residues. Germline CDR1 SGHRS, CDR2 YFSETQ. The CDR3, as DNA: TGCGCCAGCAGCCTGACTGGATCAAGACACAATGAGCAGTTCTTC. Residues: CASSLTGSRHNEQFF.

The chain is built from TRBV28 and TRBJ2-7; TRBD2 is a possible D gene (6 bases). The V end was cut by 4 bases, the J end by 2 bases, with 12 bases between. Germline V gives CDR1 MDHEN, CDR2 SYDVKM. The CDR3 is made up of 14 amino acids. The DNA of the CDR3 is TGTGCCAGCAGTTCGGGACTTCCCACCTACGAGCAGTACTTC. It yields the protein CASSSGLPTYEQYF.

The V call is TRBV12-5, the J call TRBJ2-5; 7 nucleotides match TRBD1. V gave up 1 base and J gave up 1 base; unmatched junction bases: 0. The CDR3 covers 14 residues. CDR1 is LGHNT, CDR2 FRNRAP, per germline. CDR3 loop: CASGLDRGQETQYF. The CDR3 DNA reads as TGTGCTAGTGGTTTGGACAGGGGCCAAGAGACCCAGTACTTC.

The sample holds a few counts of this clonotype. The chain uses TRBV4-3 and TRBJ2-1, with 7 bases identical to TRBD1. CDR1 is LGHNA and CDR2 is YSLEER in the germline V gene. The CDR3 is 14 residues long. The trim removed 1 base at V and 4 bases at J, leaving 1 base unmatched. For the CDR3, the DNA is TGCGCCAGCAGCCAAGTGACAGGGTACAATGAGCAGTTCTTC. The encoded protein is CASSQVTGYNEQFF.

The rearrangement joins TRBV20-1 to TRBJ2-3, with 8 bases that match TRBD1. The ends lost 5 bases at V and 5 bases at J; junction bases unmatched: 12. The germline CDR1 and CDR2 sequences are DFQATT and SNEGSKA (reference sequence). This CDR3 comprises 15 residues. The CDR3 bases are TGCAGTGCTCCTAACGCGGACAGGGCCGGAGATACGCAGTATTTT. Protein product: CSAPNADRAGDTQYF.

The V call is TRBV2, the J call TRBJ1-6; no clear D. CDR3 size: 13 residues. Germline loops: CDR1 SNHLY, CDR2 FYNNEI. The V end lost 4 bases, the J end lost 5 bases, and 6 bases lay between the germline ends. The CDR3 loop reads CASSAQNNSPLHF. The CDR3 DNA is TGTGCCAGCAGTGCCCAGAATAATTCACCCCTCCACTTT.

The chain joins TRBV10-3 to TRBJ2-5; D perhaps matches TRBD1 (5 bases). The CDR3 runs 13 residues. The germline CDR1 and CDR2 sequences are ENHRY and SYGVKD. Between the trimmed V and J ends, which lost 5 bases and 4 bases, there was a span of 11 bases. CDR3 protein: CAISTRVRETQYF. Here the CDR3 DNA reads TGTGCCATCAGTACCAGGGTTAGAGAGACCCAGTACTTC.

The chain combines TRBV6-2 or TRBV6-3 with TRBJ2-1, with unresolved D. Trimming removed 6 bases from V and 0 bases from J, with 12 bases in between. Germline loops: CDR1 MNHEY, CDR2 SVGEGT. The CDR3 covers 15 residues. The CDR3, as DNA: TGTGCCAGCAGCCGGGCCCTTAGCTCCTACAATGAGCAGTTCTTC. This sequence encodes CASSRALSSYNEQFF.

This chain connects TRBV6-2 or TRBV6-3 to TRBJ2-7; TRBD1 aligns across 7 bases. The V gene end was trimmed by 4 bases and the J gene end by 7 bases; junction bases not matched to a gene: 1. This CDR3 contains 11 residues. Germline V gives CDR1 MNHEY, CDR2 SVGEGT. CDR3 nucleotide sequence: TGTGCCAGCAGTTGGGACAGAGAGCAGTACTTC. Protein product: CASSWDREQYF.

This clonotype came up a few times. The chain combines TRBV20-1 with TRBJ2-3, with no clear D. V was shortened by 1 base and J by 3 bases, with 2 bases between the two germline ends. This CDR3 comprises 11 residues. Germline CDR1 reads DFQATT; CDR2 reads SNEGSKA (reference sequence). Here the CDR3 DNA reads TGCAGTGCTAGAGCTACAGATACGCAGTATTTT. Amino acids: CSARATDTQYF.

This clonotype was counted between two and nine times. The chain recombines TRBV20-1 with TRBJ2-3; 11 bases match TRBD2. The germline V gene has CDR1 DFQATT and CDR2 SNEGSKA (reference sequence). The trim removed 0 bases at V and 6 bases at J, leaving 11 bases unmatched. The CDR3 consists of 17 residues. The CDR3 reads CSARDSGLAGGVDTQYF. DNA for the CDR3: TGCAGTGCTAGAGATAGTGGGCTAGCGGGAGGTGTCGATACGCAGTATTTT.

The rearrangement links TRBV7-9 to TRBJ1-5; TRBD1 is a possible D gene (6 bases). CDR1 is SEHNR and CDR2 is FQNEAQ in the germline V gene (reference sequence). V gave up 1 base and J gave up 9 bases, with 16 bases separating them. The CDR3 is 15 residues long. The CDR3: CASSLGGGGGSPQHF. DNA for the CDR3: TGTGCCAGCAGCTTAGGAGGGGGAGGCGGCTCGCCCCAGCATTTT.

There are a few counts of this clonotype. This chain joins TRBV10-3 and TRBJ2-1; 9 bases align to TRBD2. Germline trimming cut 6 bases from V and 10 bases from J; bases unmatched to any gene: 4. Germline CDR1 ENHRY, CDR2 SYGVKD. The CDR3 totals 12 residues. The CDR3 region has the DNA TGTGCCATCAGCCGCACTAGCGGGGAGCAGTTCTTC. As protein: CAISRTSGEQFF.

This clonotype was found once. Here the CDR3 DNA reads TGTGCCAGCAGTTCCCCCGGCAGCGGGAGCACAGATACGCAGTATTTT. It encodes CASSSPGSGSTDTQYF. The J gene is TRBJ2-3, the V gene TRBV28, with D perhaps TRBD2 (6 bases). From germline, CDR1 is MDHEN and CDR2 SYDVKM. There are 16 residues in the CDR3. Between the trimmed V and J ends, which lost 4 bases and 0 bases, there was a span of 14 bases. The whole variable domain, remainder taken from reference TRBV28 and TRBJ2-3, is DVKVTQSSRYLVKRTGEKVFLECVQDMDHENMFWYRQDPGLGLRLIYFSYDVKMKEKGDIPEGYSVSREKKERFSLILESASTNQTSMYLCASSSPGSGSTDTQYFGPGTRLTVL.

The chain has TRBV11-2 and TRBJ2-5; TRBD2 agrees at 9 bases. J gave up 7 bases and V 5 bases, and 14 bases lay outside the gene matches. CDR1 is SGHAT, CDR2 FQNNGV, per germline. The CDR3 consists of 16 residues. The CDR3 DNA sequence: TGTGCCAGCAGCGTATACACCGGGACTAGCATGGGGACCCAGTACTTC. As protein: CASSVYTGTSMGTQYF.

This rearrangement joins TRBV4-2 to TRBJ2-5, with a possible D match to TRBD2 (7 bases). The V end lost 0 bases, the J end lost 2 bases, and 16 bases lay between the germline ends. This CDR3 is 17 amino acids long. The germline CDR1 and CDR2 sequences are LGHNA and YNFKEQ. CDR3 sequence: CASSQDGGASRQETQYF. The DNA for the CDR3 is TGTGCCAGCAGCCAAGATGGGGGGGCGAGTAGGCAAGAGACCCAGTACTTC.

This clonotype showed up just a few times. The gene calls are TRBV4-3 and TRBJ2-1; tentative D call: TRBD2 (5 bases). The CDR3 consists of 13 residues. CDR1 is LGHNA and CDR2 is YSLEER in the germline V gene. V gave up 1 base and J gave up 14 bases, with 15 bases separating them. The CDR3 DNA sequence: TGCGCCAGCAGCCAAGGGAGGCTAGCTAACGAGTTCTTC. Protein: CASSQGRLANEFF.

This clonotype appeared a few times. The chain combines TRBV11-1 with TRBJ2-7, with 10 bases identical to TRBD1. The CDR3 loop spans 14 amino acids. The ends lost 5 bases at V and 1 base at J; junction bases unmatched: 2. CDR1 SGHAT and CDR2 FQDESV come from the germline V gene (reference sequence). The CDR3 region is CASSTDRGSYEQYF. CDR3 DNA sequence: TGTGCCAGCAGCACGGACAGGGGGTCCTACGAGCAGTACTTC.

This clonotype turned up a few times. The rearrangement joins TRBV29-1 to TRBJ2-1; the match to TRBD2 covers 8 bases. This CDR3 is 16 amino acids long. V shed 8 bases and J 4 bases; nucleotides not matched to a gene: 16. Germline V gene sequence: CDR1 SQVTM, CDR2 ANQGSEA. The CDR3 DNA reads as TGCAGCTCATTGACTTTTCGGGGGGGAGGGTACAATGAGCAGTTCTTC. It encodes CSSLTFRGGGYNEQFF.

A single count supports this clonotype. This chain links TRBV7-2 with TRBJ2-4; D is unresolved. Germline CDR1 and CDR2: SGHTA and FQGNSA. The V end was cut by 3 bases, the J end by 2 bases, with 8 bases between. CDR3 length: 14 residues. The CDR3 spells CASSLGMTKNIQYF. The CDR3 DNA reads as TGTGCCAGCAGCTTGGGGATGACCAAAAACATTCAGTACTTC.

As concerns this clonotype: One end of the junction fails to match germline, which may point to a read error. This rearrangement joins TRBV20-1 to TRBJ2-3, with a weak D call TRBD1 (6 bases). The length of the CDR3 is 11 residues. Germline CDR1 reads DFQATT; CDR2 reads SNEGSKA (reference sequence). The CDR3 region has the DNA TGCAGTCCTCGAAGGACAGATACGCACTATTTT. Its translation: CSPRRTDTHYF.

The chain recombines TRBV7-8 with TRBJ2-7; D call uncertain. CDR1 is SGHVS and CDR2 is FQNEAQ in the germline V gene. CDR3 length equals 16 residues. Trimming removed 4 bases from V and 2 bases from J, with 18 bases in between. CDR3 in DNA: TGTGCCAGCAGCTATACGCCCAGGTCCCCTACCTACGAGCAGTACTTC. This sequence encodes CASSYTPRSPTYEQYF.

The chain is built from TRBV7-8 and TRBJ2-2; D remains unclear. CDR1 and CDR2 from the germline V gene are SGHVS and FQNEAQ. This CDR3 is 16 amino acids long. Trimming stripped 1 base from V and 6 bases from J, with 15 bases between. The CDR3 loop is CASSLVRFRLPGELFF. DNA of the CDR3: TGTGCCAGCAGCTTAGTCCGGTTTCGATTGCCCGGGGAGCTGTTTTTT.

This chain joins TRBV7-3 and TRBJ2-3; 9 bases line up with TRBD1. The CDR3 runs 15 residues. J gave up 1 base and V 4 bases, and 3 bases lay outside the gene matches. Germline-derived CDR1 and CDR2 are SGHTA and FQGTGA. CDR3 sequence (DNA): TGTGCCAGCAGCTGGAGGACAGGGGGCACAGATACGCAGTATTTT. Translating it yields CASSWRTGGTDTQYF. Supplemented by reference TRBV7-3 and TRBJ2-3, the full variable domain reads GAGVSQTPSNKVTEKGKYVELRCDPISGHTALYWYRQSLGQGPEFLIYFQGTGAADDSGLPNDRFFAVRPEGSVSTLKIQRTERGDSAVYLCASSWRTGGTDTQYFGPGTRLTVL.